The next 7 T cell receptor beta chains were all read from a single sample in a study of blood T cells in healthy people across ages. Together with a sample-barcoded 5' primer, a J-beta primer mix was included in a second PCR lasting about 7 to 11 cycles. A single record per CDR3 protein comes from TCRdb applying MiXCR to the 5' RACE reads. The sample has some 750,000 distinct CDR3 sequences, approximately 21% seen once. The sequenced sample was blood. The receptors here all came from a man in his 70s in good health.

A few counts support this clonotype. The genes are TRBV12-3 or TRBV12-4 and TRBJ2-2; D may correspond to TRBD1 or TRBD2 (5 bases each). V lost 5 bases and J lost 5, with 18 bases in between. The CDR3 has 16 amino acids. The CDR3 sequence: CASSPRRGVETGELFF. The CDR3 DNA sequence: TGTGCCAGCAGTCCTAGAAGGGGAGTGGAGACCGGGGAGCTGTTTTTT.

The chain couples TRBV21-1 to TRBJ2-3; the table's D call TRBD1 went unverified against the DNA. TRBV21-1 is noted as a pseudogene. There are 15 residues in the CDR3. CDR3 DNA sequence: TGTGCCAGCAACCCTCCGGGACACTGCACAGATACGCAGTATTTT. Amino acid sequence: CASNPPGHCTDTQYF.

The chain has TRBV19 and TRBJ2-2, with D possibly called TRBD1 or TRBD2 (6 bases each). Germline-derived CDR1 and CDR2 are LNHDA and SQIVND (reference sequence). Trimming left V 4 bases short and J 3 bases short, with 12 bases between. This CDR3 has 15 amino acids. The CDR3 here is CASSKGGRYTGELFF. The CDR3, as DNA: TGTGCCAGTAGTAAGGGGGGCCGATACACCGGGGAGCTGTTTTTT.

CDR3: CASSPIATNEKLFF. CDR3 DNA sequence: TGTGCCAGCAGCCCGATCGCAACTAATGAAAAACTGTTTTTT. The chain uses TRBV4-2 and TRBJ1-4; the D is unclear. The germline V gene encodes CDR1 LGHNA and CDR2 YNFKEQ. The CDR3 spans 14 residues. The V end was cut by 4 bases, the J end by 0 bases, with 6 bases between.

This chain uses TRBV20-1 with TRBJ1-1, with unresolved D. Germline values: CDR1 DFQATT, CDR2 SNEGSKA (reference sequence). The CDR3 spans 13 residues. The V end was cut by 5 bases, the J end by 1 base, with 11 bases between. The CDR3 coding sequence is TGCAGTGCTCAAGGGTCAGCGAACACTGAAGCTTTCTTT. Encoded protein: CSAQGSANTEAFF.

J is TRBJ1-5 and V is TRBV29-1; no firm D call. CDR3 size: 14 residues. V was cut by 4 bases and J by 0 bases, with 10 bases left in between. Germline CDR1 SQVTM, CDR2 ANQGSEA. The CDR3 DNA is TGCAGCGTTGGTTCGGGGAATAGCAATCAGCCCCAGCATTTT. Amino acids: CSVGSGNSNQPQHF. Full variable domain (rest looked up from reference TRBV29-1 and TRBJ1-5): SAVISQKPSRDICQRGTSLTIQCQVDSQVTMMFWYRQQPGQSLTLIATANQGSEATYESGFVIDKFPISRPNLTFSTLTVSNMSPEDSSIYLCSVGSGNSNQPQHFGDGTRLSIL.

The chain employs TRBV24-1 and TRBJ2-1, with TRBD1 matching over 11 bases. V was pared by 3 bases and J by 3 bases, with 3 bases of the junction left unmatched. Germline CDR1 and CDR2: KGHDR and SFDVKD. There are 16 residues in the CDR3. CDR3 coding DNA: TGTGCCACCAGTGATGCCGGGACAGGGGGCTACAATGAGCAGTTCTTC. Amino acids: CATSDAGTGGYNEQFF.